This TCR beta chain was sequenced for a study of OX40 agonist ivuxolimab in advanced cancers. Sequencing used immunoSEQ multiplex PCR; TCRdb keeps in-frame clones, though not all of them. Of approximately 77,000 clones listed, about 85% are singletons. V was pared by 2 bases and J by 1 base, with 5 bases of the junction left unmatched. This CDR3 has 16 residues. The V gene's germline CDR1 is SGHRS and CDR2 YFSETQ. The chain combines TRBV5-1 with TRBJ2-2; TRBD2 matches at 7 bases. The source is an adult with an advanced solid tumor such as melanoma, head and neck, liver or kidney cancer. Sample: CD4+ or CD8+ T cells sorted from blood, taken in a trial of the OX40 agonist ivuxolimab. The CDR3 spells CASSLAGSLNTGELFF. The CDR3, as DNA: TGCGCCAGCAGCTTAGCGGGAAGCTTGAACACCGGGGAGCTGTTTTTT.